The 8 T cell receptor beta chains listed next were all sequenced from one sample in a study of blood T cell repertoires in COVID-19. This table comes from immunoSEQ multiplex PCR, and its TCRdb copy is limited to in-frame clones, with some not included. The sample lists some 100,000 clones; about nine tenths were seen once. The sample was peripheral blood. These receptors all stem from a man between 65 and 85 years old who had recovered from COVID-19.

This clone was counted a few times. V is TRBV9 and J is TRBJ1-2, with a weak D call TRBD1 (6 bases). The germline V and J ends were trimmed by 4 bases and 4 bases, with 17 bases remaining between them. The germline gives CDR1 SGDLS, CDR2 YYNGEE. CDR3 length equals 15 residues. CDR3 coding DNA: TGTGCCAGCAGCCCAAGGGGGGGGAATAGCTATGGCTACACCTTC. As protein: CASSPRGGNSYGYTF.

This chain joins TRBV20-1 and TRBJ2-5, with unresolved D. With 5 bases removed from V and 1 base from J, the gap between germline ends came to 5 bases. The CDR3 has 11 amino acids. Germline V CDR1 and CDR2: DFQATT, SNEGSKA (reference sequence). The CDR3 loop reads CSAPSQETQYF. Written as DNA, the CDR3 is TGCAGTGCTCCGTCCCAAGAGACCCAGTACTTC.

The J gene is TRBJ2-7, the V gene TRBV5-8; TRBD2 matches at 9 bases. Germline values: CDR1 SGHTS, CDR2 YDEGEE. The CDR3 runs 14 residues. The V and J ends lost 4 bases and 7 bases, in that order; junction bases with no gene match: 9. CDR3 protein: CASSPIAGVGEQYF. The CDR3 nucleotides are TGTGCCAGCAGCCCGATAGCGGGAGTCGGGGAGCAGTACTTC.

This sequence joins TRBV28 and TRBJ1-1; 8 bases are shared with TRBD1. J was trimmed by 11 bases and V by 2 bases; bases with no gene match: 7. The CDR3 is made up of 13 amino acids. The germline V gene encodes CDR1 MDHEN and CDR2 SYDVKM. As DNA, the CDR3 is TGTGCCAGCAGTTTAGGGACAGGCCCAGGGGCTTTCTTT. Translation gives CASSLGTGPGAFF.

V usage is TRBV9 and J usage is TRBJ2-5; 9 nucleotides match TRBD2. V shed 4 bases and J 2 bases; nucleotides not matched to a gene: 9. Per germline, CDR1 SGDLS and CDR2 YYNGEE. This CDR3 has 16 amino acids. CDR3 bases: TGTGCCAGCAGCCCTAATCCTAGCGGGAATCAAGAGACCCAGTACTTC. As protein: CASSPNPSGNQETQYF.

Concerning this clone itself: Other DNA sequences from this sample encode an identical CDR3 as well. V gene TRBV5-1 combines with J gene TRBJ1-1; 8 bases are shared with TRBD1. V shed 0 bases and J 0 bases; nucleotides not matched to a gene: 1. Germline loops: CDR1 SGHRS, CDR2 YFSETQ. CDR3 length: 15 residues. The CDR3 loop is CASSLGQGLNTEAFF. The CDR3 DNA reads as TGCGCCAGCAGCTTGGGACAGGGGTTGAACACTGAAGCTTTCTTT.

CDR3 in amino acids: CASSPGPGYNYGYTF. In DNA form, the CDR3 reads TGTGCCAGCAGCCCCGGGCCGGGGTACAACTATGGCTACACCTTC. The rearrangement uses TRBV7-3 and TRBJ1-2; D remains ambiguous. V was cut by 5 bases and J by 2 bases, with 15 bases left in between. The CDR3 runs to 15 residues. Per germline, CDR1 SGHTA and CDR2 FQGTGA. Full variable domain (outside the CDR3, taken from reference TRBV7-3 and TRBJ1-2): GAGVSQTPSNKVTEKGKYVELRCDPISGHTALYWYRQSLGQGPEFLIYFQGTGAADDSGLPNDRFFAVRPEGSVSTLKIQRTERGDSAVYLCASSPGPGYNYGYTFGSGTRLTVV.

J is TRBJ2-3 and V is TRBV7-9; 9 bases are a match to TRBD2. From germline, CDR1 is SEHNR and CDR2 FQNEAQ (reference sequence). V lost 4 bases to trimming and J lost 2 bases; unmatched junction nucleotides: 10. The CDR3 contains 17 residues. The CDR3 DNA is TGTGCCAGCAGCTACCGACCTGTAGCGGGAGTCACAGATACGCAGTATTTT. Amino acids: CASSYRPVAGVTDTQYF.